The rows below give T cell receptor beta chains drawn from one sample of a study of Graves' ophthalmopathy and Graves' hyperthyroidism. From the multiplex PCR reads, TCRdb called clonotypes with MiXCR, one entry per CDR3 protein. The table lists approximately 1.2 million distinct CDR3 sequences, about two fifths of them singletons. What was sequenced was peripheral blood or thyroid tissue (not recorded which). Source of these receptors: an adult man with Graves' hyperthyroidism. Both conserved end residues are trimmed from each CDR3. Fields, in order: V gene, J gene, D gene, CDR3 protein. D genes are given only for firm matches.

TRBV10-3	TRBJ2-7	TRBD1	AGRTGASSEQY
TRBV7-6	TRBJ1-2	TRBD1	ASSFPGGYGYT
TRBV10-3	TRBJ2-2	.	AISPGQNTGELF
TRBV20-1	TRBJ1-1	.	SARSSSIDITDTEAF
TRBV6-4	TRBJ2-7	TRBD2	AAGVGGEQY
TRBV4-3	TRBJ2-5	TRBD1	ASSQTGGVETQY
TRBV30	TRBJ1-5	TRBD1	AWSVTGAWPQH
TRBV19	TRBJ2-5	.	ASSKSGTPQETQY
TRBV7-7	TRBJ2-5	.	ASSTQGLKETQY
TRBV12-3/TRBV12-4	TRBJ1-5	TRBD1	ASRTGTGVNQPQH
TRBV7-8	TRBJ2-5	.	ASSDHRGRAWETQY
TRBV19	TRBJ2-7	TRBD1	ASRRTGDYEQY
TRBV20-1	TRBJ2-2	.	SARDGVRDPPKNTGELF
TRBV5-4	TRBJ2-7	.	ASSYDRLYEQY
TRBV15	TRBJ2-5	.	ATSSVDPLVAETQY
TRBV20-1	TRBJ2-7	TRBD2	SARGNRDYKEVSYEQY
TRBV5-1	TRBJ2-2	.	ASSLDGFSGELF
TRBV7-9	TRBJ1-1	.	ASSLYATKNTEAF
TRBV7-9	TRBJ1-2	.	ASSPEAGYGYT
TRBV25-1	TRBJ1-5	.	AWSVTDRNQPQH
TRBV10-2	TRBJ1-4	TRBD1	ASSQDDQGANEKLF
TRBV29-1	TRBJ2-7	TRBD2	SVSSGRADYEQY
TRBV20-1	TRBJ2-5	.	SASISLTAATQY
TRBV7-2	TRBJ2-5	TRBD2	ASSPSGIQETQY
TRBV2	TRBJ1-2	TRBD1	ASSEVAGGLGYT
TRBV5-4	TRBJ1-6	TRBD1	ASSHPGTGRDSPLH
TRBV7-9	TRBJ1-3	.	ASSADSSGNTIY
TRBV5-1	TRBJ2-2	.	ASSLRSGGRNTGELF
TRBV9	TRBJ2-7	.	ASSAGRGSGEQY
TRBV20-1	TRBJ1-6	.	SATTGDRDSPLH
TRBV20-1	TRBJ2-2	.	SARENTRTGELF
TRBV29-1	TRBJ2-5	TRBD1	SATGDRGPETQY
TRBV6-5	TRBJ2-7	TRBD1	ASSGTRGRSEQY
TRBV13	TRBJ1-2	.	ASSFDTGPERLYGYT
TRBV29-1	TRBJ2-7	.	SVFGKSYEQY
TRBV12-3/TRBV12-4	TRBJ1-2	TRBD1	ASSKDRGIGYGYT